This paragraph reports one T cell receptor (beta chain). Antigen: not known. The entry originates in a study of T cells in Graves' hyperthyroidism and ophthalmopathy. Uncontrolled infection, other autoimmune disease, pregnancy or lactation barred patients from enrollment. Amplified TCR beta CDR3 regions derived from RNA transcripts. Researchers ran a first-round RT-PCR on the TCR CDR3 using the HTBI primer set. Each CDR3 protein gets one entry after TCRdb re-called the multiplex PCR reads with MiXCR. Counted here are 610,000 or so distinct CDR3 sequences, 46% occurring once; the ten biggest clones make up about 8.3%. Overall study findings and caveats: A model of 13 V-J pairs discriminated ophthalmopathy from stable hyperthyroidism.

This receptor was taken from a woman aged 18-30 years with Graves' hyperthyroidism. Source material: peripheral blood or thyroid tissue (not recorded which).

CDR3: CSAETGGSYEQYF. CDR3 DNA: TGCAGTGCTGAAACAGGGGGCTCCTACGAGCAGTACTTC. The V gene is TRBV20-1, the J gene TRBJ2-7; 8 bases are shared with TRBD1. Per germline, CDR1 DFQATT and CDR2 SNEGSKA (reference sequence). The CDR3 loop spans 13 amino acids. The ends lost 5 bases at V and 0 bases at J; junction bases unmatched: 3.